This TCR beta chain emerged from a study of cytomegalovirus exposure and HLA in healthy donors. Looking at the study overall: The use of the same platform for the 100 to 150 validation repertoires and the 650 to 850 first-cohort repertoires was reported by a later analysis.

General observations from the study: CMV antigen specificity of three CMV-associated chains was confirmed in vitro. Among TCR beta chains, those listed as cytomegalovirus-associated numbered roughly 150. The tendency of first-cohort TCR clusters to co-occur in the 130 or so validation repertoires was identified by a subsequent analysis.

Using immunoSEQ multiplex PCR, the repertoire was profiled, and TCRdb retains in-frame clones only, with some absent. Here the sample spans some 150,000 clones, around nine tenths being singletons. With regard to this clone: Its specificity is unknown.

What was sequenced was PBMCs. The origin of this receptor is a woman aged 25 to 39 in good health and CMV-seronegative.

The CDR3 DNA reads TGTGCCAGCAGCTTAACACGCACTGAGCAGTTCTTC. Translation: CASSLTRTEQFF. The chain is built from TRBV14 and TRBJ2-1, with D unresolved. The ends were cut back, 5 bases at V and 9 bases at J, with 11 bases in the middle. From germline, CDR1 is SGHDN and CDR2 FVKESK. The CDR3 totals 12 residues.